This TCR beta chain is drawn from a study of T cell changes during pregnancy in multiple sclerosis (dated by TCRdb to between 2019 and 2020). With regard to the full study: In women with multiple sclerosis, the researchers looked at how the T cell repertoire shifted as pregnancy progressed.

The receptor library was made with the immunoSEQ multiplex PCR assay. The clones in this table, taken by TCRdb from immuneACCESS, are in-frame only. Not every clone is retained; where verified, under half of the shortfall comes from an unresolved V gene, and the cause of the rest is unknown. The sample yields some 49,000 clones; roughly nine tenths were counted once. Of the sample, around 0.35% is held by the ten largest clones. This clone was detected once. Its specific antigen is unknown. Qualities for individual bases were not recorded, and no much larger clone is one base off. Based on the germline V gene (reference sequence), the CDR1 and CDR2 sequences are LNHNV and YYDKDF. V sheds 2 bases and J sheds 0 bases, leaving 10 bases between their ends. The CDR3 covers 15 residues, taking in both the cysteine and the phenylalanine. Only CDR3 DNA remains: 45 bases, in frame from the first base.

The V gene is TRBV15 and the J gene is TRBJ2-5, with TRBD1 perhaps the D gene, on 6 matching bases. The material sequenced was CD4+ T cells from peripheral blood mononuclear cells, taken in the second trimester of pregnancy. This receptor was obtained from a female donor in good health, enrolled as a control in a pregnancy study. The CDR3 is CATSRQQGDQETQYF. In nucleotide form, the sequence is TGTGCCACCAGCAGACAACAGGGCGACCAAGAGACCCAGTACTTC.